The 5 T cell receptor beta chains below all came from one sample that was sequenced in a study of blood T cells in healthy people across ages. Combining a sample-barcoded 5' primer with a J-beta primer mix, a second PCR ran for 7 to 11 cycles. TCRdb analysed the 5' RACE reads with MiXCR anew, one entry per CDR3 protein. The sample lists more than 1,400,000 distinct CDR3 sequences; 42% were seen once. Sequencing was carried out using blood. The receptors stem from a young woman in good health.

The V call is TRBV6-5, the J call TRBJ1-2; tentative D call: TRBD1 (6 bases). CDR3 length equals 15 residues. V lost 0 bases and J 8 bases, leaving 16 bases between the germline ends. Germline CDR1 and CDR2: MNHEY and SVGAGI. CDR3 nucleotide sequence: TGTGCCAGCAGTTACTCCCTGGACAGTATGGTCGGCTACACCTTC. It is translated as CASSYSLDSMVGYTF.

This clonotype was seen ten or more times. The rearrangement joins TRBV20-1 to TRBJ1-2; D gene ambiguous. Germline V gene data show CDR1 as DFQATT and CDR2 as SNEGSKA (reference sequence). The length of the CDR3 is 14 residues. Trimming stripped 4 bases from V and 2 bases from J, with 14 bases between. CDR3 DNA sequence: TGCAGTGCTACCTCCGATGGACTCAACTATGGCTACACCTTC. Translating it yields CSATSDGLNYGYTF.

V gene TRBV4-1 combines with J gene TRBJ1-2; weak D call: TRBD1 (6 bases). The CDR3 length is 19 residues. The germline V gene encodes CDR1 MGHRA and CDR2 YSYEKL. Trimming took off 1 base at V and 7 bases at J, with 28 bases between the two ends. The CDR3: CASSQVGGEDRIWYAGYTF. CDR3 DNA sequence: TGCGCCAGCAGCCAAGTGGGGGGCGAGGACAGAATTTGGTATGCTGGCTACACCTTC.

Only a few counts were recorded for this clonotype. The chain has TRBV20-1 and TRBJ1-4, with D perhaps TRBD1 (5 bases). CDR1 and CDR2 from the germline V gene are DFQATT and SNEGSKA (reference sequence). The CDR3 sequence is 13 residues long. V was pared by 5 bases and J by 5 bases, with 12 bases between. CDR3: CSAQTVSNEKLFF. The CDR3 DNA reads TGCAGTGCTCAGACAGTCTCCAATGAAAAACTGTTTTTT.

This rearrangement joins TRBV10-3 to TRBJ1-4; no definite D call. CDR3 length: 15 residues. With 2 bases removed from V and 0 bases from J, the gap between germline ends came to 7 bases. Germline V CDR1 and CDR2: ENHRY, SYGVKD. This CDR3 is CAISETPATNEKLFF. CDR3 bases: TGTGCCATCAGTGAGACGCCTGCAACTAATGAAAAACTGTTTTTT.